This TCR beta chain was obtained from a study of technical replicates of blood from a few donors. Profiled with immunoSEQ multiplex PCR; TCRdb holds only in-frame clones, not every one. Of just under 100,000 clones listed, 95% were seen once; the top ten hold more than 0.2%. Germline V gene data show CDR1 as SGHAT and CDR2 as FQNNGV. The V end was cut by 5 bases, the J end by 1 base, with 12 bases between. The CDR3 consists of 14 residues. The clonotype was recovered from a human donor in good health. What was sequenced was T cells isolated from PBMCs. This chain connects TRBV11-2 to TRBJ2-7; D is perhaps TRBD1 (5 bases). The CDR3 DNA is TGTGCCAGCAGCCCAGGGCCGCCTTCCTACGAGCAGTACTTC. This encodes CASSPGPPSYEQYF.